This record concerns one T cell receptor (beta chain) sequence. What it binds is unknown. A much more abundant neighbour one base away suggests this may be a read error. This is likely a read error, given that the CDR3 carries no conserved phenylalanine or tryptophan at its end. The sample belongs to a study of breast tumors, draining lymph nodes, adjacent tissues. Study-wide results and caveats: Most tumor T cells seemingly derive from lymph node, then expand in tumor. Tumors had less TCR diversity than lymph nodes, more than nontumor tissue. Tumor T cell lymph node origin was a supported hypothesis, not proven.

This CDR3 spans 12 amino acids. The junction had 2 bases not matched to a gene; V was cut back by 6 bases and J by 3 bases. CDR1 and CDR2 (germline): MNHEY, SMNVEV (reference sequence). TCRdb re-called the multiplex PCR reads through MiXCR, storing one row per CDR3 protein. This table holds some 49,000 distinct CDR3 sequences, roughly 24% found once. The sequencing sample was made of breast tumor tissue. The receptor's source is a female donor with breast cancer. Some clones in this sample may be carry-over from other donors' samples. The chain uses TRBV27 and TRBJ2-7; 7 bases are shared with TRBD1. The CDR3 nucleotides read TGTGCCAGCAGGGACAGGTACTACGAGCAGTACCTC. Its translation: CASRDRYYEQYL.